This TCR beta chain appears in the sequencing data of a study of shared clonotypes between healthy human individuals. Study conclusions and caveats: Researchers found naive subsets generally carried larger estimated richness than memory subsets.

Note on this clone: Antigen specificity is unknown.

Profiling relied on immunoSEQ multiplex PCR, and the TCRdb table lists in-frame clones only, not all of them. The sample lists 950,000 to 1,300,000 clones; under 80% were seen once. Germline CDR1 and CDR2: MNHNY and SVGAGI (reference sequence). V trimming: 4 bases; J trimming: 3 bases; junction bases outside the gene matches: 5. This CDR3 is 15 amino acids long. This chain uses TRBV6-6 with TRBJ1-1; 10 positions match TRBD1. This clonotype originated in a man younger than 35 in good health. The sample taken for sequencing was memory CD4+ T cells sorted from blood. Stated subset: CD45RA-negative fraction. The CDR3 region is CASSSETGGYTEAFF. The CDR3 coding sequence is TGTGCCAGCAGTTCTGAGACAGGGGGCTACACTGAAGCTTTCTTT.